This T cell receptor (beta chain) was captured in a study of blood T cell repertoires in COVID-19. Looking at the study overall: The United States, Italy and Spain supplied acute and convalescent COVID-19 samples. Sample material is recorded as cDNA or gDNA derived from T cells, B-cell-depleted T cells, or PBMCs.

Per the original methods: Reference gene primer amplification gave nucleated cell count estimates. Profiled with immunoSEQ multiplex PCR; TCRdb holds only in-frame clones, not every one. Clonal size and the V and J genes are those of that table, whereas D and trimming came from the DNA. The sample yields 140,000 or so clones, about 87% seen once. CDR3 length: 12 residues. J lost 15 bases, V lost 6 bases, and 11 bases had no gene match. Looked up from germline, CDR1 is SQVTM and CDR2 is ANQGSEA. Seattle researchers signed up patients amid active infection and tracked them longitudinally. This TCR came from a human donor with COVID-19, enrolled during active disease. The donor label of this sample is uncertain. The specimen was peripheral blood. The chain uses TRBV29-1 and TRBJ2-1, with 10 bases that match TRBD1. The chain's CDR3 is CSVAGTGESGFF. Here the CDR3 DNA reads TGCAGCGTAGCCGGGACAGGGGAGAGCGGGTTCTTC.